Listed below are T cell receptor beta chains from one sample, sequenced in a study of T-cell reconstitution after alpha-beta-depleted transplantation in children. In TCRdb, the PCR reads were re-called with MiXCR into one record per CDR3 protein. The data show more than 400,000 distinct CDR3 sequences, roughly 43% seen once. This specimen was PBMCs, taken before TCRalphabeta/CD19-depleted stem cell transplant. Every receptor here comes from a girl aged 2 to 9 with aplastic anemia, due to receive a stem cell transplant. Both conserved end residues are part of each CDR3. D genes are given only for firm matches. Size is omitted from some rows. Given values are once, few, many or a class for expanded clones.

clone size: NA; D gene: TRBD1; J gene: TRBJ2-4; V gene: TRBV4-1; CDR3 DNA: TGCGCCAGCAGCCCAGGCAGGGGGCTGAACATTCAGTACTTC; CDR3 protein: CASSPGRGLNIQYF
clone size: NA; D gene: NA; J gene: TRBJ2-5; V gene: TRBV5-1; CDR3 DNA: TGCGCCAGCAGCTGGCGTCAAGCGGGAGAGACCCAGTACTTC; CDR3 protein: CASSWRQAGETQYF
clone size: many; D gene: NA; J gene: TRBJ1-1; V gene: TRBV5-1; CDR3 DNA: TGCGCCAGCAGCTTGGCCCAGGGAAGGACTGAAGCTTTCTTT; CDR3 protein: CASSLAQGRTEAFF
clone size: few; D gene: TRBD1; J gene: TRBJ2-1; V gene: TRBV5-8; CDR3 DNA: TGTGCCAGCAGCTTGGGACAGGGGACCTACAATGAGCAGTTCTTC; CDR3 protein: CASSLGQGTYNEQFF
clone size: few; D gene: NA; J gene: TRBJ1-2; V gene: TRBV7-9; CDR3 DNA: TGTGCCAGCAGCCCCTTGGGGGTCTATGGCTACACCTTC; CDR3 protein: CASSPLGVYGYTF
clone size: NA; D gene: TRBD2; J gene: TRBJ2-1; V gene: TRBV7-2; CDR3 DNA: TGTGCCAGCACCCTATACCCTAGCGGGAGTATATACAATGAGCAGTTCTTC; CDR3 protein: CASTLYPSGSIYNEQFF
clone size: few; D gene: NA; J gene: TRBJ2-1; V gene: TRBV4-3; CDR3 DNA: TGCGCCAGCAGCCAAGTGGGGGATGAGCAGTTCTTC; CDR3 protein: CASSQVGDEQFF
clone size: NA; D gene: TRBD1; J gene: TRBJ2-1; V gene: TRBV27; CDR3 DNA: TGTGCCAGCAGGAAGGGACAGGGGGCCTACAATGAGCAGTTCTTC; CDR3 protein: CASRKGQGAYNEQFF
clone size: few; D gene: NA; J gene: TRBJ2-5; V gene: TRBV6-5; CDR3 DNA: TGTGCCAGCAGTTACTCGAGGTGGAGCCAAGAGACCCAGTACTTC; CDR3 protein: CASSYSRWSQETQYF
clone size: once; D gene: TRBD2; J gene: TRBJ2-1; V gene: TRBV5-1; CDR3 DNA: TGCGCCAGCAGCTCCGGGACTAGCGGCCCAGGGGATGAGCAGTTCTTC; CDR3 protein: CASSSGTSGPGDEQFF
clone size: few; D gene: NA; J gene: TRBJ1-1; V gene: TRBV28; CDR3 DNA: TGTGCCAGCAGTTTGGCCTGGCGAGCTTTCTTT; CDR3 protein: CASSLAWRAFF
clone size: few; D gene: NA; J gene: TRBJ2-1; V gene: TRBV19; CDR3 DNA: TGTGCCAGTAGTATCGTCGGAAACTCCTACAATGAGCAGTTCTTC; CDR3 protein: CASSIVGNSYNEQFF
clone size: NA; D gene: NA; J gene: TRBJ1-5; V gene: TRBV6-5; CDR3 DNA: TGTGCCAGCAGTTACTCTTGGGGTAGGGTTGAGAGCAATCAGCCCCAGCATTTT; CDR3 protein: CASSYSWGRVESNQPQHF
clone size: NA; D gene: NA; J gene: TRBJ1-2; V gene: TRBV20-1; CDR3 DNA: TGCAGTGCTAGAGATCCTGGACGGGACTATGGCTACACCTTC; CDR3 protein: CSARDPGRDYGYTF
clone size: many; D gene: TRBD1; J gene: TRBJ1-3; V gene: TRBV7-9; CDR3 DNA: TGTGCCAGCAGCCCGGGACAGAGCTCTGGAAACACCATATATTTT; CDR3 protein: CASSPGQSSGNTIYF
clone size: few; D gene: NA; J gene: TRBJ1-1; V gene: TRBV5-1; CDR3 DNA: TGCGCCAGCAGCTTGGTCCGCGGGCGGGACACTGAAGCTTTCTTT; CDR3 protein: CASSLVRGRDTEAFF
clone size: many; D gene: NA; J gene: TRBJ1-3; V gene: TRBV7-2; CDR3 DNA: TGTGCCAGCAGCTCGTGGTTGGGAAACACCATATATTTT; CDR3 protein: CASSSWLGNTIYF
clone size: few; D gene: NA; J gene: TRBJ1-1; V gene: TRBV20-1; CDR3 DNA: TGCAGTGCTTACCTGTCCGGGGGGCGAAACACTGAAGCTTTCTTT; CDR3 protein: CSAYLSGGRNTEAFF
clone size: NA; D gene: NA; J gene: TRBJ2-1; V gene: TRBV3-1; CDR3 DNA: TGTGCCAGCAGCCAAGTAGGCCTAGCAGCACATAATGAGCAGTTCTTC; CDR3 protein: CASSQVGLAAHNEQFF
clone size: many; D gene: NA; J gene: TRBJ1-2; V gene: TRBV11-2; CDR3 DNA: TGTGCCAGCAGCTCCATCCCTGGGGAAACTAACTATGGCTACACCTTC; CDR3 protein: CASSSIPGETNYGYTF
clone size: few; D gene: NA; J gene: TRBJ2-3; V gene: TRBV20-1; CDR3 DNA: TGCAGTGCTCAGCAGCGGAGAAGGTCAGATACGCAGTATTTT; CDR3 protein: CSAQQRRRSDTQYF
clone size: NA; D gene: NA; J gene: TRBJ1-4; V gene: TRBV3-1; CDR3 DNA: TGTGCCAGCAGCCGGTCGGGACGGATTAATGAAAAACTGTTTTTT; CDR3 protein: CASSRSGRINEKLFF
clone size: NA; D gene: NA; J gene: TRBJ2-7; V gene: TRBV10-3; CDR3 DNA: TGTGCCATCAGTGTAGGGGGCTCCGGGGGGACCTACGAGCAGTACTTC; CDR3 protein: CAISVGGSGGTYEQYF
clone size: few; D gene: TRBD1; J gene: TRBJ2-7; V gene: TRBV9; CDR3 DNA: TGTGCCAGCAGCGTAGAGGCAGGGGGCGGCGAGCAGTACTTC; CDR3 protein: CASSVEAGGGEQYF
clone size: many; D gene: TRBD2; J gene: TRBJ2-7; V gene: TRBV5-1; CDR3 DNA: TGCGCCAGCAGCTCTTCTAGCGGCTCCTACGAGCAGTACTTC; CDR3 protein: CASSSSSGSYEQYF
clone size: many; D gene: NA; J gene: TRBJ1-2; V gene: TRBV5-5; CDR3 DNA: TGTGCCAGCAGCTTGAGGACGGAATCCTATGGCTACACCTTC; CDR3 protein: CASSLRTESYGYTF
clone size: few; D gene: NA; J gene: TRBJ1-2; V gene: TRBV20-1; CDR3 DNA: TGCAGTGCATTCCATGGGGTTAACTATGGCTACACCTTC; CDR3 protein: CSAFHGVNYGYTF
clone size: once; D gene: NA; J gene: TRBJ2-4; V gene: TRBV29-1; CDR3 DNA: TGCAGCGTTGAAGGCCAGGGCAAAAACATTCAGTACTTC; CDR3 protein: CSVEGQGKNIQYF
clone size: few; D gene: NA; J gene: TRBJ2-7; V gene: TRBV10-3; CDR3 DNA: TGTGCCACCAACCAGGGGCCAATCTACGAGCAGTACTTC; CDR3 protein: CATNQGPIYEQYF